The 13 T cell receptor beta chains below were found in one sample sequenced in a study of vaccination effects on CD4 cells after COVID-19. Their target antigens are unknown. Generated by immunoSEQ multiplex PCR, the TCRdb table keeps only in-frame clones and is missing some. The sample yields around 40,000 clones, around 72% seen once. Sequencing in the ViraFEST assay came after antigen-specific CD4+ T cells had been expanded with viral peptide pools, which were used to stimulate PBMC. The culture ran for 10 days, and then CD4+ T cells were isolated. A PCR test confirmed that the person had SARS-CoV-2 infection between March and December 2020. The specimen was CD4+ T cells from PBMCs cultured with a peptide pool, collected before COVID-19 vaccination. These receptors originate from a human donor who had a prior SARS-CoV-2 infection.

The V and J genes are TRBV10-3 and TRBJ2-7; TRBD2 matches 7 bases. The trim removed 3 bases at V and 0 bases at J, leaving 8 bases unmatched. The CDR3 runs to 16 residues. Germline CDR1 ENHRY, CDR2 SYGVKD. CDR3 residues: CAISESRDYNSYEQYF. CDR3 in DNA: TGTGCCATCAGTGAATCCCGGGACTACAACTCCTACGAGCAGTACTTC.

This clone was picked up one time. The chain recombines TRBV10-3 with TRBJ2-7, with 12 bases aligning to TRBD2. In germline, CDR1 is ENHRY, CDR2 SYGVKD. The J segment lost 5 bases and the V segment lost 2 bases, leaving 7 bases of the junction unmatched. CDR3 length: 16 amino acids. CDR3 coding DNA: TGTGCCATCAGTGAGAGGCTAGCGGGAGGGCCAAACGAGCAGTACTTC. Residues: CAISERLAGGPNEQYF.

This clone has more than one count but fewer than ten. The chain links TRBV2 to TRBJ1-1; D is unclear. Trimming removed 10 bases at V and 0 bases at J, with 12 bases between. This CDR3 region has 13 residues. Germline assignment: CDR1 SNHLY and CDR2 FYNNEI. CDR3 residues: CATSREVNTEAFF. CDR3 bases: TGTGCCACCAGCCGAGAAGTGAACACTGAAGCTTTCTTT.

This clone was seen once. The chain carries TRBV4-2 and TRBJ2-3; D gene ambiguous. V was shortened by 6 bases and J by 0 bases, with 10 bases between the two germline ends. Germline V gene data show CDR1 as LGHNA and CDR2 as YNFKEQ. The CDR3 is made up of 14 amino acids. The CDR3 DNA is TGTGCCAGCAGACTCGGACCAAGCACAGATACGCAGTATTTT. Translating gives CASRLGPSTDTQYF.

The V and J genes are TRBV9 and TRBJ2-1; D is unclear. Deletions cut 0 bases from V and 11 bases from J, with 12 bases between. The germline gives CDR1 SGDLS, CDR2 YYNGEE. This CDR3 has 13 amino acids. The chain's CDR3 is CASSVGWSGQQFF. Here the CDR3 DNA reads TGTGCCAGCAGCGTAGGATGGTCAGGACAGCAGTTCTTC.

The rearrangement links TRBV7-2 to TRBJ1-6, with D hard to call. V was cut by 3 bases and J by 7 bases, with 7 bases left in between. This CDR3 has 13 residues. From germline, CDR1 is SGHTA and CDR2 FQGNSA. CDR3 sequence: CASSFTANSPLHF. The CDR3, as DNA: TGTGCCAGCAGCTTTACAGCAAATTCACCCCTCCACTTT.

The chain uses TRBV11-3 and TRBJ2-1; 7 bases align to TRBD2. CDR1 is SGHNT, CDR2 YENEEA, per germline. Trimming at V came to 0 bases and at J to 3 bases, leaving 5 bases not matched to a gene. The length of the CDR3 is 16 residues. DNA of the CDR3: TGTGCCAGCAGCTTAGATATGTCTAGCGGCTACAATGAGCAGTTCTTC. It encodes CASSLDMSSGYNEQFF.

This rearrangement joins TRBV5-6 to TRBJ1-1; a possible D gene is TRBD1 (5 bases). The CDR3 is 13 residues long. Germline V gives CDR1 SGHDT, CDR2 YYEEEE. V was shortened by 6 bases and J by 0 bases, with 9 bases between the two germline ends. CDR3 sequence (DNA): TGTGCCAGCAAAGGGGTCCTGAACACTGAAGCTTTCTTT. Its translation: CASKGVLNTEAFF.

The sample holds a few counts of this clone. CDR3 bases: TGTGCCAGCAGCTTCCGTCCCTACGAGCAGTACTTC. Translation: CASSFRPYEQYF. This sequence joins TRBV7-2 and TRBJ2-7; D is ambiguous. Germline V gene lookup returns CDR1 SGHTA and CDR2 FQGNSA. V was trimmed by 3 bases and J by 2 bases, leaving 5 bases between them. The CDR3 totals 12 residues.

This clone was found a few times. V is TRBV5-4 and J is TRBJ2-3; D not resolved. CDR1 is SGHNT, CDR2 YYREEE, per germline (reference sequence). The CDR3 is made up of 14 amino acids. V lost 6 bases and J lost 3, with 14 bases in between. The CDR3 protein is CASNRGSTTDTQYF. The CDR3 DNA sequence: TGTGCCAGCAATCGCGGTAGCACTACAGATACGCAGTATTTT.

This clone was counted between two and nine times. The chain recombines TRBV11-2 with TRBJ2-7, with D unresolved. Trimming took off 1 base at V and 3 bases at J, with 1 base between the two ends. The CDR3 spans 11 residues. Germline CDR1 and CDR2: SGHAT and FQNNGV. The CDR3 reads CASSLVYEQYF. DNA for the CDR3: TGTGCCAGCAGCTTAGTCTACGAGCAGTACTTC.

This chain links TRBV4-2 with TRBJ1-4; D is possibly TRBD1 (6 bases). The CDR3 contains 21 residues. Trimming left V 4 bases short and J 2 bases short, with 29 bases between. Germline V gene lookup returns CDR1 LGHNA and CDR2 YNFKEQ. DNA for the CDR3: TGTGCCAGCAGCCGAAAAAAGTTCACCGGGACAACAGTCGCTACTAATGAAAAACTGTTTTTT. It translates to CASSRKKFTGTTVATNEKLFF.

V usage is TRBV5-1 and J usage is TRBJ2-5; 8 positions match TRBD2. CDR1 is SGHRS and CDR2 is YFSETQ in the germline V gene. There are 15 residues in the CDR3. V was clipped by 4 bases and J by 2 bases; unmatched bases: 7. This chain's CDR3 is CASSPGLVTQETQYF. CDR3 coding DNA: TGCGCCAGCAGCCCGGGACTAGTAACTCAAGAGACCCAGTACTTC.